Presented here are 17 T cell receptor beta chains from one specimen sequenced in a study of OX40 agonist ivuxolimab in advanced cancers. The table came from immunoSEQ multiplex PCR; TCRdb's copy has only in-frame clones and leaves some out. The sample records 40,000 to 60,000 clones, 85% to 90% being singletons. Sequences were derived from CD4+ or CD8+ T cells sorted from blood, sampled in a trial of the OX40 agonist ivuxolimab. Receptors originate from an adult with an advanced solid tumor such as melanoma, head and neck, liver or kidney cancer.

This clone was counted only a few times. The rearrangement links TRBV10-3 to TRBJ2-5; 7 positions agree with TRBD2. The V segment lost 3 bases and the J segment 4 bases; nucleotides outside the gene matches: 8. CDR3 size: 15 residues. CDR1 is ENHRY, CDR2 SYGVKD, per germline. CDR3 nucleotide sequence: TGTGCCATCAGTGATGGAGCGGGGTCAACAGAGACCCAGTACTTC. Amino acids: CAISDGAGSTETQYF.

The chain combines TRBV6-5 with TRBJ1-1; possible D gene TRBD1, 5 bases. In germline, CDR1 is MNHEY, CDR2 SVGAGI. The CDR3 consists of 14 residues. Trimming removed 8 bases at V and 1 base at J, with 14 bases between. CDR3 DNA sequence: TGTGCCAGCCGCTCGGCGGGGACGAACACTGAAGCTTTCTTT. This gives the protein CASRSAGTNTEAFF.

In DNA, the CDR3 is TGCGCCAGCAGCCAAGCGGGACAGAAACTGTTTTTT. Translated, it gives CASSQAGQKLFF. The rearrangement joins TRBV4-1 to TRBJ1-4, with 7 bases matching TRBD1. With V trimmed by 1 base and J by 11 bases, 1 base remained unmatched. Germline V gene lookup returns CDR1 MGHRA and CDR2 YSYEKL. The CDR3 has 12 residues.

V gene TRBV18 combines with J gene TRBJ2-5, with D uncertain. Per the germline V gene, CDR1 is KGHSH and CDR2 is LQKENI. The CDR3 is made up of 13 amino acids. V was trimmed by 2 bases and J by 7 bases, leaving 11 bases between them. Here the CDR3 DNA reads TGTGCCAGCTCACCAGCTTTATCAGGGACCCAGTACTTC. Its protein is CASSPALSGTQYF.

The chain's CDR3 is CASSLIIAGSGELFF. The CDR3 DNA sequence: TGTGCCAGCAGCTTAATAATAGCGGGGTCCGGGGAGCTGTTTTTT. This chain connects TRBV11-2 to TRBJ2-2; 8 nucleotides align to TRBD2. This CDR3 has 15 residues. Per germline, CDR1 SGHAT and CDR2 FQNNGV. Trimming removed 2 bases from V and 6 bases from J; junction bases left unmatched: 5.

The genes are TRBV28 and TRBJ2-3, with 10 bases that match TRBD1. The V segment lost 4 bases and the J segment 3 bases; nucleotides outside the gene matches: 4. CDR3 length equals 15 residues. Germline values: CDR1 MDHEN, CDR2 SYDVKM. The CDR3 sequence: CASSSGQGLTDTQYF. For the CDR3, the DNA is TGTGCCAGCAGTTCGGGACAGGGGTTGACAGATACGCAGTATTTT.

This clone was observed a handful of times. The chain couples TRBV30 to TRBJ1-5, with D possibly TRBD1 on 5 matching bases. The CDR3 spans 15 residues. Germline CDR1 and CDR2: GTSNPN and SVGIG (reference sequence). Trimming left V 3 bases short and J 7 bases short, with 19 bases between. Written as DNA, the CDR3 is TGTGCCTGGAGGAGAGGAGGGACGGGTGGGCAGCCCCAGCATTTT. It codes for CAWRRGGTGGQPQHF. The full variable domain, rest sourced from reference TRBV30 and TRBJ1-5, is SQTIHQWPATLVQPVGSPLSLECTVEGTSNPNLYWYRQAAGRGLQLLFYSVGIGQISSEVPQNLSASRPQDRQFILSSKKLLLSDSGFYLCAWRRGGTGGQPQHFGDGTRLSIL.

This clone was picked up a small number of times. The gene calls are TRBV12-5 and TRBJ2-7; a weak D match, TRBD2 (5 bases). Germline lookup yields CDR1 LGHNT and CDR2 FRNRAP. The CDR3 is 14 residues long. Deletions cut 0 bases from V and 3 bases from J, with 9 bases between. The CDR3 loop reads CASGLVGLIYEQYF. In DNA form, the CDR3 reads TGTGCTAGTGGTTTGGTTGGACTGATCTACGAGCAGTACTTC. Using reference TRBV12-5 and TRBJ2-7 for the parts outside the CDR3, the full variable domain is DARVTQTPRHKVTEMGQEVTMRCQPILGHNTVFWYRQTMMQGLELLAYFRNRAPLDDSGMPKDRFSAEMPDATLATLKIQPSEPRDSAVYFCASGLVGLIYEQYFGPGTRLTVT.

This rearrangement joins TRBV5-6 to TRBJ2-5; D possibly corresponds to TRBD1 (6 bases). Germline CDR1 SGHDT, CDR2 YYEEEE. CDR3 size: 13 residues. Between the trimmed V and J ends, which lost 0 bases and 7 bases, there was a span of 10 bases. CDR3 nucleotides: TGTGCCAGCAGCTTGGGGAGAGGGGGGACCCAGTACTTC. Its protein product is CASSLGRGGTQYF.

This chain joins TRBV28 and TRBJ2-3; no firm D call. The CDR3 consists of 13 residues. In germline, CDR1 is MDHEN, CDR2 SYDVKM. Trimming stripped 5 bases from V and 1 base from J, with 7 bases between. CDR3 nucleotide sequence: TGTGCCAGCAGTACACCCGGCACAGATACGCAGTATTTT. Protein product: CASSTPGTDTQYF.

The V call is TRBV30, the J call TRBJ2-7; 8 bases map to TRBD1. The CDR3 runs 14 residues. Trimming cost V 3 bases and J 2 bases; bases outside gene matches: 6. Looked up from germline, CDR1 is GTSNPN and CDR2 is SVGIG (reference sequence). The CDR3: CAWSPGQAPYEQYF. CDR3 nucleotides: TGTGCCTGGAGCCCGGGACAGGCACCCTACGAGCAGTACTTC.

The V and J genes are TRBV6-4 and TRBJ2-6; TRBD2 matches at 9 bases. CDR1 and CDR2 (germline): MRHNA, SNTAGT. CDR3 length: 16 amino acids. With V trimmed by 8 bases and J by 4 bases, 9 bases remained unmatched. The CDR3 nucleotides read TGTGCCAGCCTAGTTAGCGGGAGTCCCGGGGCCAACGTCCTGACTTTC. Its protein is CASLVSGSPGANVLTF.

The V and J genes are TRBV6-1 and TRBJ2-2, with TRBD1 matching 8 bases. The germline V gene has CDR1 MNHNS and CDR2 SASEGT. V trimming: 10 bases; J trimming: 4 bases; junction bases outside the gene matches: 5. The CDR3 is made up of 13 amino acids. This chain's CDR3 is CATRGPGTGELFF. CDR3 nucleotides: TGTGCCACCAGGGGGCCGGGCACCGGGGAGCTGTTTTTT.

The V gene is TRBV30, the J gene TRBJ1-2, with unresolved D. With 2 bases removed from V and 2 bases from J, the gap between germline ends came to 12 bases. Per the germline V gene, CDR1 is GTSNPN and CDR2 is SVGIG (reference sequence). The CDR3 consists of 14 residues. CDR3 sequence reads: CAWSSYSRNYGYTF. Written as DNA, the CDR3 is TGTGCCTGGAGTTCCTACAGTCGGAACTATGGCTACACCTTC.

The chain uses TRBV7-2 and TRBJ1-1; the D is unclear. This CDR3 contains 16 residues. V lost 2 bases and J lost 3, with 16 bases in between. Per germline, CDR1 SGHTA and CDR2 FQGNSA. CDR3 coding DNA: TGTGCCAGCAGCTTACAGGCGGGGTATGGGGACACTGAAGCTTTCTTT. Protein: CASSLQAGYGDTEAFF. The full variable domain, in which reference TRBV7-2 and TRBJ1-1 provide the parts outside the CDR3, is GAGVSQSPSNKVTEKGKDVELRCDPISGHTALYWYRQSLGQGLEFLIYFQGNSAPDKSGLPSDRFSAERTGGSVSTLTIQRTQQEDSAVYLCASSLQAGYGDTEAFFGQGTRLTVV.

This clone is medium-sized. Here the CDR3 reads CASSKGTGGQPQHF. In DNA, the CDR3 is TGTGCCAGTAGCAAAGGGACAGGGGGCCAGCCCCAGCATTTT. V and J are TRBV19 and TRBJ1-5, with 12 bases that match TRBD1. Trimming took 6 bases from V and 7 from J; bases not matched to a gene: 4. This CDR3 spans 14 amino acids. Germline CDR1 LNHDA, CDR2 SQIVND (reference sequence). The full variable domain, its missing parts supplied by reference TRBV19 and TRBJ1-5, is DGGITQSPKYLFRKEGQNVTLSCEQNLNHDAMYWYRQDPGQGLRLIYYSQIVNDFQKGDIAEGYSVSREKKESFPLTVTSAQKNPTAFYLCASSKGTGGQPQHFGDGTRLSIL.

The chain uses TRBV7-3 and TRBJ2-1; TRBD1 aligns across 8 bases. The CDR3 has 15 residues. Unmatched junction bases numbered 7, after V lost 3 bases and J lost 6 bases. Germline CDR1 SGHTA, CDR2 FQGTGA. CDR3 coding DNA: TGTGCCAGCAGCTTGGATCCGACAGGGGCCAATGAGCAGTTCTTC. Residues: CASSLDPTGANEQFF.